These 32 T cell receptor beta chains were all obtained from the same sample, sequenced in a study of early T cells in non-severe SARS-CoV-2 infection. TCRdb passed the 5' RACE reads through MiXCR, listing each CDR3 protein once. Here the sample spans 70,000 to 80,000 distinct CDR3 sequences, roughly 12% being singletons. Material: whole blood, obtained at baseline. The receptors come from an adult who was a healthcare worker with PCR-confirmed SARS-CoV-2 infection or an uninfected control (not recorded which).

The CDR3 region has the DNA TGTGCCAGCGAGGGGACCCCAGCGGACGAGCAGTACTTC. It translates to CASEGTPADEQYF. The chain carries TRBV11-2 and TRBJ2-7; D may match TRBD1 or TRBD2 (5 bases each). The CDR3 length is 13 residues. In germline, CDR1 is SGHAT, CDR2 FQNNGV. Between the trimmed V and J ends, which lost 8 bases and 5 bases, there was a span of 16 bases.

The V and J genes are TRBV5-1 and TRBJ2-5; perhaps TRBD1 as D (6 bases). Germline loops: CDR1 SGHRS, CDR2 YFSETQ. The V and J ends lost 3 bases and 0 bases respectively, with 15 bases between them. The CDR3 totals 16 residues. CDR3 nucleotide sequence: TGCGCCAGCAGCTGGACCACAGGGCGGTACCAAGAGACCCAGTACTTC. Its protein is CASSWTTGRYQETQYF.

The chain couples TRBV5-4 to TRBJ2-1; D is unclear. CDR1 is SGHNT, CDR2 YYREEE, per germline (reference sequence). The CDR3 sequence is 14 residues long. Trimming stripped 1 base from V and 4 bases from J, with 9 bases between. CDR3 sequence: CASSLPASYNEQFF. Here the CDR3 DNA reads TGTGCCAGCAGCTTGCCAGCCTCTTACAATGAGCAGTTCTTC. Using reference TRBV5-4 and TRBJ2-1 for the parts outside the CDR3, the full variable domain is ETGVTQSPTHLIKTRGQQVTLRCSSQSGHNTVSWYQQALGQGPQFIFQYYREEENGRGNFPPRFSGLQFPNYSSELNVNALELDDSALYLCASSLPASYNEQFFGPGTRLTVL.

The CDR3: CSARGQGRYYEQYF. In DNA, the CDR3 is TGCAGTGCCAGGGGACAGGGGCGTTACTACGAGCAGTACTTC. The rearrangement uses TRBV20-1 and TRBJ2-7; 10 bases align to TRBD1. The J segment lost 3 bases and the V segment lost 6 bases, leaving 8 bases of the junction unmatched. This CDR3 contains 14 residues. Germline V gives CDR1 DFQATT, CDR2 SNEGSKA (reference sequence).

The chain uses TRBV12-3 or TRBV12-4 and TRBJ1-1; tentatively, D is TRBD1 (5 bases). V lost 7 bases and J 1 base, leaving 13 bases between the germline ends. CDR3 length: 14 residues. CDR3 amino acids: CASKRDGGNTEAFF. In nucleotides, the CDR3 is TGTGCCAGCAAAAGGGACGGCGGGAACACTGAAGCTTTCTTT.

This clonotype was seen repeatedly, ten times or more. The chain uses TRBV20-1 and TRBJ2-7, with D possibly being TRBD1 or TRBD2 (6 bases each). Between the trimmed V and J ends, which lost 6 bases and 1 base, there was a span of 19 bases. The germline CDR1 and CDR2 sequences are DFQATT and SNEGSKA (reference sequence). The CDR3 is made up of 15 amino acids. The CDR3 here is CSAYPTGAKSYEQYF. CDR3 bases: TGCAGTGCCTACCCGACGGGGGCGAAATCCTACGAGCAGTACTTC.

This clonotype was seen a handful of times. This chain connects TRBV12-3 or TRBV12-4 to TRBJ2-2; unclear D gene. Trimming removed 1 base at V and 5 bases at J, with 8 bases between. The CDR3 sequence is 14 residues long. The CDR3 loop is CASSLGQRTGELFF. The CDR3 DNA is TGTGCCAGCAGTTTAGGTCAGCGAACCGGGGAGCTGTTTTTT.

V is TRBV21-1 and J is TRBJ1-1; the DNA was not compared with TRBD1, the D call given in the table. TRBV21-1 is a listed pseudogene. There are 14 residues in the CDR3. CDR3 amino acids: CASSNGGLNTEAFF. The CDR3 DNA is TGTGCCAGCAGCAATGGGGGCTTGAACACTGAAGCTTTCTTT.

This chain links TRBV5-4 with TRBJ2-3; tentative D call: TRBD2 (6 bases). CDR3 length equals 15 residues. The V gene's germline CDR1 is SGHNT and CDR2 YYREEE (reference sequence). Trimming left V 3 bases short and J 5 bases short, with 16 bases between. The CDR3 nucleotides are TGTGCCAGCAGCTGGGGAAGGGGAGCGGGAGATACGCAGTATTTT. It is translated as CASSWGRGAGDTQYF.

CDR3 amino acids: CASSYSIKSGYSYNEQFF. In DNA form, the CDR3 reads TGTGCCAGCAGTTACTCGATTAAAAGCGGTTACTCCTACAATGAGCAGTTCTTC. J is TRBJ2-1 and V is TRBV6-5, with D possibly TRBD2 on 5 matching bases. Germline V CDR1 and CDR2: MNHEY, SVGAGI. This CDR3 contains 18 residues. V was pared by 0 bases and J by 0 bases, with 15 bases between.

This clonotype was observed a few times. The chain employs TRBV24-1 and TRBJ2-7, with D possibly called TRBD1 or TRBD2 (5 bases each). The CDR3 is made up of 14 amino acids. Germline-derived CDR1 and CDR2 are KGHDR and SFDVKD. The V and J ends lost 4 bases and 9 bases respectively, with 18 bases between them. CDR3 in amino acids: CATSDGRGYHGQYF. The DNA for the CDR3 is TGTGCCACCAGTGACGGCCGGGGCTACCACGGGCAGTACTTC.

V and J are TRBV27 and TRBJ1-5; D is undetermined. The CDR3 has 15 residues. V lost 5 bases and J lost 1, with 12 bases in between. Germline V gene data show CDR1 as MNHEY and CDR2 as SMNVEV (reference sequence). The CDR3 nucleotides are TGTGCCAGCAGTCCTAGCCCTGGGAGCAATCAGCCCCAGCATTTT. Its protein product is CASSPSPGSNQPQHF.

The chain is built from TRBV29-1 and TRBJ2-3; possible D gene TRBD2, 5 bases. Trimming removed 7 bases at V and 0 bases at J, with 8 bases between. CDR1 and CDR2 from the germline V gene are SQVTM and ANQGSEA. CDR3 length equals 12 residues. The DNA for the CDR3 is TGCAGCGCCGGGGTCAGCACAGATACGCAGTATTTT. Its protein is CSAGVSTDTQYF.

This clonotype was counted between two and nine times. The chain employs TRBV10-1 and TRBJ2-7, with 7 bases lining up with TRBD1. CDR1 and CDR2 from the germline V gene are WNHNN and SYGVQD (reference sequence). Germline trimming cut 7 bases from V and 0 bases from J; bases unmatched to any gene: 6. The CDR3 runs 14 residues. The CDR3 DNA follows: TGCGCCAGCAATCCAGGGGGTTCCTCCTACGAGCAGTACTTC. It yields the protein CASNPGGSSYEQYF.

This clonotype has ten or more counts. The CDR3 DNA follows: TGTGCCAGCAGCTTAGATCGGGGTTCCGCACCCCTCCACTTT. Translation: CASSLDRGSAPLHF. This rearrangement joins TRBV11-2 to TRBJ1-6; no clear D gene. This CDR3 contains 14 residues. Germline V gives CDR1 SGHAT, CDR2 FQNNGV. Trimming left V 0 bases short and J 11 bases short, with 11 bases between.

V gene TRBV9 combines with J gene TRBJ2-5; weak D call: TRBD1 (5 bases). V was trimmed by 2 bases and J by 5 bases, leaving 13 bases between them. The germline V gene encodes CDR1 SGDLS and CDR2 YYNGEE. The CDR3 has 14 residues. CDR3 sequence reads: CASSVTQGGETQYF. The CDR3 nucleotides are TGTGCCAGCAGCGTTACTCAGGGTGGTGAGACCCAGTACTTC. Full variable domain (remainder filled in from reference TRBV9 and TRBJ2-5): DSGVTQTPKHLITATGQRVTLRCSPRSGDLSVYWYQQSLDQGLQFLIQYYNGEERAKGNILERFSAQQFPDLHSELNLSSLELGDSALYFCASSVTQGGETQYFGPGTRLLVL.

The V gene is TRBV18, the J gene TRBJ2-7; TRBD1 matches 8 bases. Unmatched junction bases numbered 3, after V lost 2 bases and J lost 3 bases. The CDR3 runs 14 residues. Germline loops: CDR1 KGHSH, CDR2 LQKENI. CDR3 protein: CASSPTRGRYEQYF. In nucleotides, the CDR3 is TGTGCCAGCTCACCAACCAGGGGGCGCTACGAGCAGTACTTC.

The sample holds many counts of this clonotype. V usage is TRBV27 and J usage is TRBJ1-6; D not resolved. The length of the CDR3 is 17 residues. The V end was cut by 4 bases, the J end by 0 bases, with 13 bases between. Germline loops: CDR1 MNHEY, CDR2 SMNVEV (reference sequence). The CDR3 region is CASSSDTRYSYNSPLHF. The CDR3 DNA is TGTGCCAGCAGTTCCGACACCCGGTACTCCTATAATTCACCCCTCCACTTT.

This clonotype was seen a handful of times. The J gene is TRBJ2-3, the V gene TRBV11-2; 10 bases line up with TRBD1. Trimming removed 4 bases from V and 5 bases from J; junction bases left unmatched: 9. This CDR3 region has 16 residues. The germline V gene encodes CDR1 SGHAT and CDR2 FQNNGV. The CDR3 region is CASSSPDRGGRDTQYF. For the CDR3, the DNA is TGTGCCAGCAGCTCACCGGACAGGGGGGGAAGAGATACGCAGTATTTT.

The sample holds many counts of this clonotype. This chain connects TRBV10-2 to TRBJ2-1, with D tentatively TRBD1 or TRBD2 (5 bases each). The germline V gene encodes CDR1 WSHSY and CDR2 SAAADI. Trimming removed 7 bases from V and 5 bases from J, with 18 bases in between. This CDR3 is 15 amino acids long. CDR3 nucleotides: TGCGCCAGCATGACCGGGACCTCAGCCAACAATGAGCAGTTCTTC. This sequence encodes CASMTGTSANNEQFF.

The chain couples TRBV4-1 to TRBJ2-3; D unclear. There are 13 residues in the CDR3. Trimming shortened V by 2 bases and J by 9 bases, and 12 bases separated the two germline ends. Germline loops: CDR1 MGHRA, CDR2 YSYEKL. The CDR3 here is CASSQSLIGTQYF. The CDR3 DNA reads as TGCGCCAGCAGCCAATCGTTAATAGGGACGCAGTATTTT.

The CDR3 region is CASSIGITDTQYF. CDR3 nucleotides: TGTGCCAGCTCAATAGGGATTACAGATACGCAGTATTTT. This chain connects TRBV18 to TRBJ2-3, with no clear D. The germline gives CDR1 KGHSH, CDR2 LQKENI. The CDR3 totals 13 residues. Trimming removed 5 bases at V and 3 bases at J, with 9 bases between.

This clonotype was observed many times. J is TRBJ1-5 and V is TRBV24-1, with a weak D call TRBD1 (5 bases). CDR3 size: 14 residues. The V gene lost 4 bases and the J gene lost 7 bases, with 13 bases spanning the gap. CDR1 is KGHDR and CDR2 is SFDVKD in the germline V gene. The CDR3 reads CATSDRAQGQPQHF. In nucleotides, the CDR3 is TGTGCCACCAGTGACCGAGCGCAGGGCCAGCCCCAGCATTTT.

This sequence joins TRBV6-5 and TRBJ2-7; 7 positions match TRBD1. CDR1 and CDR2 (germline): MNHEY, SVGAGI. The junction had 6 bases not matched to a gene; V was cut back by 4 bases and J by 6 bases. The CDR3 is 13 amino acids. CDR3 sequence reads: CASSFRQGPEQYF. The CDR3 DNA sequence: TGTGCCAGCAGTTTTCGACAGGGTCCCGAGCAGTACTTC.

This clonotype was detected many times. The J gene is TRBJ1-4, the V gene TRBV2; D gene unclear. This CDR3 has 13 residues. The V end was cut by 6 bases, the J end by 8 bases, with 13 bases between. The germline V gene has CDR1 SNHLY and CDR2 FYNNEI. The CDR3 region is CASSLTGREKLFF. CDR3 coding DNA: TGTGCCAGCAGCCTAACGGGTCGCGAAAAACTGTTTTTT. Combining the CDR3 with reference TRBV2 and TRBJ1-4 gives the whole variable domain EPEVTQTPSHQVTQMGQEVILRCVPISNHLYFYWYRQILGQKVEFLVSFYNNEISEKSEIFDDQFSVERPDGSNFTLKIRSTKLEDSAMYFCASSLTGREKLFFGSGTQLSVL.

This clonotype appeared a few times. J is TRBJ1-1 and V is TRBV7-8; tentatively, D is TRBD1 (6 bases). The CDR3 extends over 15 amino acids. CDR1 is SGHVS and CDR2 is FQNEAQ in the germline V gene. The V and J ends lost 10 bases and 0 bases respectively, with 18 bases between them. CDR3 protein: CATAGGGAVNTEAFF. The CDR3 DNA reads as TGTGCCACCGCGGGGGGCGGGGCAGTGAACACTGAAGCTTTCTTT.

The chain carries TRBV29-1 and TRBJ2-3; possibly TRBD2 for D (5 bases). CDR1 is SQVTM and CDR2 is ANQGSEA in the germline V gene. The CDR3 is 12 residues long. Trimming left V 0 bases short and J 6 bases short, with 7 bases between. CDR3 residues: CSVEDQRDTQYF. The DNA of the CDR3 is TGCAGCGTTGAAGATCAGCGGGATACGCAGTATTTT.

This clonotype was recorded a few times. J is TRBJ2-1 and V is TRBV15, with 9 bases fitting TRBD1. V lost 3 bases and J lost 7; bases outside the gene matches: 7. Germline V lookup: CDR1 LNHNV, CDR2 YYDKDF (reference sequence). This CDR3 is 15 amino acids long. CDR3 amino acids: CATSSPGTGWNEQFF. The CDR3 coding sequence is TGTGCCACCAGCAGTCCCGGGACAGGGTGGAATGAGCAGTTCTTC.

This clonotype was recorded many times. This chain joins TRBV29-1 and TRBJ2-4; tentatively, D is TRBD2 (5 bases). Between the trimmed V and J ends, which lost 4 bases and 3 bases, there was a span of 10 bases. Germline V gene sequence: CDR1 SQVTM, CDR2 ANQGSEA. This CDR3 comprises 13 residues. The CDR3 is CSVGTGSKNIQYF. CDR3 DNA sequence: TGCAGCGTTGGGACTGGGAGCAAAAACATTCAGTACTTC. Together with reference TRBV29-1 and TRBJ2-4, the CDR3 gives the full variable domain: SAVISQKPSRDICQRGTSLTIQCQVDSQVTMMFWYRQQPGQSLTLIATANQGSEATYESGFVIDKFPISRPNLTFSTLTVSNMSPEDSSIYLCSVGTGSKNIQYFGAGTRLSVL.

In this sample, this clonotype turned up a few times. This chain uses TRBV20-1 with TRBJ2-5, with D possibly matching TRBD1 (6 bases). The germline V gene has CDR1 DFQATT and CDR2 SNEGSKA (reference sequence). There are 14 residues in the CDR3. V lost 7 bases, J lost 2 bases, and 17 bases lay in between. The CDR3 sequence is CSGIDRRGQETQYF. CDR3 nucleotides: TGCAGTGGCATAGACCGCAGGGGACAAGAGACCCAGTACTTC.

Many counts were recorded for this clonotype. The chain recombines TRBV20-1 with TRBJ1-6; D unclear. Germline-derived CDR1 and CDR2 are DFQATT and SNEGSKA (reference sequence). The CDR3 is 14 amino acids. Trimming removed 6 bases from V and 1 base from J, with 10 bases in between. The CDR3 region has the DNA TGCAGTGCCAGGTTGGAGTCCTATAATTCACCCCTCCACTTT. Residues: CSARLESYNSPLHF.

The chain is built from TRBV6-5 and TRBJ2-3, with unresolved D. In germline, CDR1 is MNHEY, CDR2 SVGAGI. The CDR3 is 14 residues long. The V end was cut by 6 bases, the J end by 2 bases, with 12 bases between. Here the CDR3 DNA reads TGTGCCAGCAGCTCCCGACTCTCCACAGATACGCAGTATTTT. Translation: CASSSRLSTDTQYF.